Following are 26 T cell receptor beta chains from one sample sequenced in a study of T cell repertoires in cytomegalovirus infection. Each CDR3 protein is one row after TCRdb ran MiXCR on the reads. The table lists 350,000 to 500,000 distinct CDR3 sequences, around 32% of them singletons. Specimen: PBMCs. These receptors were taken from a human donor in good health (CMV status not recorded). Some clones in this sample may be carry-over from other donors' samples.

The V and J genes are TRBV27 and TRBJ1-1; D remains unclear. V dropped 4 bases and J dropped 1 base, with 13 bases sitting between them. This CDR3 spans 15 amino acids. Germline values: CDR1 MNHEY, CDR2 SMNVEV (reference sequence). CDR3 DNA: TGTGCCAGCAGTTCGGATACGCAAAAGAACACTGAAGCTTTCTTT. Translated, it gives CASSSDTQKNTEAFF.

This clonotype was seen only a few times. This sequence joins TRBV19 and TRBJ2-2; maybe TRBD2 (6 bases). Germline lookup yields CDR1 LNHDA and CDR2 SQIVND (reference sequence). V was shortened by 1 base and J by 4 bases, with 7 bases between the two germline ends. This CDR3 has 14 residues. The DNA for the CDR3 is TGTGCCAGTAGTATAGTCGGGGGCACCGGGGAGCTGTTTTTT. It yields the protein CASSIVGGTGELFF.

This clonotype was seen a few times. The chain employs TRBV5-4 and TRBJ2-5; 9 nucleotides agree with TRBD1. CDR1 is SGHNT and CDR2 is YYREEE in the germline V gene (reference sequence). The CDR3 runs 14 residues. The V gene end was trimmed by 4 bases and the J gene end by 4 bases; junction bases not matched to a gene: 5. The CDR3 nucleotides are TGTGCCAGCAGCCCGGGACAGGGACCAGAGACCCAGTACTTC. Translated: CASSPGQGPETQYF.

The rearrangement uses TRBV7-6 and TRBJ2-7, with 9 bases matching TRBD2. This CDR3 has 14 amino acids. With V trimmed by 4 bases and J by 1 base, 2 bases remained unmatched. Germline CDR1 and CDR2: SGHVS and FNYEAQ. The CDR3 protein is CASSSSGASYEQYF. The CDR3 DNA sequence: TGTGCCAGCAGCTCTAGCGGGGCGTCCTACGAGCAGTACTTC. The variable domain in full, with the rest retrieved from reference TRBV7-6 and TRBJ2-7, is GAGVSQSPRYKVTKRGQDVALRCDPISGHVSLYWYRQALGQGPEFLTYFNYEAQQDKSGLPNDRFSAERPEGSISTLTIQRTEQRDSAMYRCASSSSGASYEQYFGPGTRLTVT.

The chain uses TRBV6-2 or TRBV6-3 and TRBJ2-1, with D possibly being TRBD1 or TRBD2 (5 bases each). The ends were cut back, 0 bases at V and 7 bases at J, with 16 bases in the middle. This CDR3 is built from 16 residues. Germline V lookup: CDR1 MNHEY, CDR2 SVGEGT. This CDR3 is CASSYSKGPWLNEQFF. The CDR3 nucleotides read TGTGCCAGCAGTTACTCGAAGGGACCGTGGTTGAATGAGCAGTTCTTC.

This clonotype has a handful of counts. The genes are TRBV7-2 and TRBJ1-3, with 11 bases that match TRBD1. The CDR3 totals 15 residues. The trim removed 1 base at V and 13 bases at J, leaving 9 bases unmatched. Germline V lookup: CDR1 SGHTA, CDR2 FQGNSA. Here the CDR3 DNA reads TGTGCCAGCAGCTTAGTTAGGACAGGGGGCGAACCGATATATTTT. Encoded protein: CASSLVRTGGEPIYF.

This clonotype was counted between two and nine times. The chain combines TRBV4-3 with TRBJ1-2, with a weak D call TRBD1 (5 bases). V lost 4 bases, J lost 8 bases, and 17 bases lay in between. Germline V gene data show CDR1 as LGHNA and CDR2 as YSLEER. This CDR3 spans 14 amino acids. CDR3 in DNA: TGCGCCAGCAGCCGAGATACGGGACTGCAAGGCTACACCTTC. Amino acids: CASSRDTGLQGYTF.

In regard to this clonotype: Given the absence of the conserved phenylalanine or tryptophan at the CDR3 end, a read error is likely. The chain joins TRBV7-6 to TRBJ1-3; no clear D gene. Germline-derived CDR1 and CDR2 are SGHVS and FNYEAQ. The ends were cut back, 0 bases at V and 3 bases at J, with 6 bases in the middle. This CDR3 contains 14 residues. The CDR3 protein is CASSLAPLGNTIYC. CDR3 DNA sequence: TGTGCCAGCAGCTTAGCTCCCCTTGGAAACACCATATATTGT.

This clonotype was observed many times. This chain uses TRBV12-3 or TRBV12-4 with TRBJ1-6; no clear D gene. The V end was cut by 7 bases, the J end by 5 bases, with 15 bases between. The CDR3 runs 15 residues. The CDR3 is CASTKDRRDNSPLHF. CDR3 coding DNA: TGTGCCAGCACCAAGGACCGTAGAGATAATTCACCCCTCCACTTT.

This clonotype was picked up a small number of times. This chain connects TRBV20-1 to TRBJ2-5, with 10 bases identical to TRBD2. Germline CDR1 and CDR2: DFQATT and SNEGSKA (reference sequence). The CDR3 spans 17 residues. V trimming: 2 bases; J trimming: 0 bases; junction bases outside the gene matches: 9. CDR3 amino acids: CSARSGFSGGHQETQYF. CDR3 nucleotides: TGCAGTGCTAGAAGTGGGTTTAGCGGGGGGCACCAAGAGACCCAGTACTTC.

This chain uses TRBV5-6 with TRBJ2-7, with TRBD2 as a possible D gene (5 bases). Germline V lookup: CDR1 SGHDT, CDR2 YYEEEE. V lost 4 bases, J lost 0 bases, and 11 bases lay in between. This CDR3 is 14 amino acids long. This CDR3 is CASSPGSSSYEQYF. The CDR3 DNA reads as TGTGCCAGCAGCCCGGGAAGTTCCTCCTACGAGCAGTACTTC.

This clonotype came up a few times. Written as DNA, the CDR3 is TGCGCCAGCAGCTTGTCCGGCCAATTCACAGATACGCAGTATTTT. Translating gives CASSLSGQFTDTQYF. V and J are TRBV5-1 and TRBJ2-3; D unclear. CDR3 size: 15 residues. Trimming cost V 1 base and J 2 bases, with 11 bases left between them. Germline loops: CDR1 SGHRS, CDR2 YFSETQ.

In this sample, this clonotype turned up a few times. The chain joins TRBV27 to TRBJ2-7; TRBD2 might be the D (7 bases). Germline CDR1 MNHEY, CDR2 SMNVEV (reference sequence). The CDR3 runs 15 residues. Trimming stripped 7 bases from V and 2 bases from J, with 18 bases between. CDR3 DNA sequence: TGTGCCAGCAAAGAGTACGGGGGGCGTACCTACGAGCAGTACTTC. Its translation: CASKEYGGRTYEQYF.

This chain uses TRBV7-2 with TRBJ1-1; unclear D gene. This CDR3 is built from 16 residues. Germline V gene lookup returns CDR1 SGHTA and CDR2 FQGNSA. V was pared by 6 bases and J by 1 base, with 18 bases between. CDR3 amino acids: CASSKESSSWNTEAFF. The CDR3, as DNA: TGTGCCAGCAGTAAAGAGAGTAGCTCCTGGAACACTGAAGCTTTCTTT.

This rearrangement joins TRBV29-1 to TRBJ2-1; 7 bases align to TRBD2. The V and J ends lost 0 bases and 7 bases, in that order; junction bases with no gene match: 6. Germline loops: CDR1 SQVTM, CDR2 ANQGSEA. This CDR3 region has 14 residues. CDR3 sequence reads: CSVEDLSRGNEQFF. The DNA for the CDR3 is TGCAGCGTTGAAGATCTCTCGCGGGGGAATGAGCAGTTCTTC.

This rearrangement joins TRBV7-6 to TRBJ2-3; TRBD1 aligns across 7 bases. Germline trimming cut 5 bases from V and 1 base from J; bases unmatched to any gene: 9. The CDR3 covers 16 residues. Germline CDR1 is SGHVS and CDR2 is FNYEAQ. Written as DNA, the CDR3 is TGTGCCAGCAGCCGACGACAGGGCCCGGGCACAGATACGCAGTATTTT. Translation gives CASSRRQGPGTDTQYF. The full variable domain, rest sourced from reference TRBV7-6 and TRBJ2-3, is GAGVSQSPRYKVTKRGQDVALRCDPISGHVSLYWYRQALGQGPEFLTYFNYEAQQDKSGLPNDRFSAERPEGSISTLTIQRTEQRDSAMYRCASSRRQGPGTDTQYFGPGTRLTVL.

Remarks on this clonotype: The CDR3 ends on some other residue instead of the conserved phenylalanine or tryptophan, so this is likely a read error. V gene TRBV19 combines with J gene TRBJ1-5, with TRBD1 matching over 7 bases. The CDR3 length is 15 residues. CDR1 is LNHDA and CDR2 is SQIVND in the germline V gene (reference sequence). CDR3: CASSLDRARNHPQHL. The CDR3 DNA follows: TGTGCCAGTAGTTTAGACAGGGCTCGCAATCATCCCCAGCATTTG.

This clonotype was counted a single time. Being one base from a much bigger clone, this may be a read error. V is TRBV7-2 and J is TRBJ1-2; the D is unclear. The CDR3 contains 13 residues. In germline, CDR1 is SGHTA, CDR2 FQGNSA. CDR3 protein: CASSQELNYSYTF. The CDR3 region has the DNA TGTGCCAGCAGCCAAGAGCTTAACTATAGCTACACCTTC.

This clonotype was observed at least ten times. The chain uses TRBV7-8 and TRBJ1-4; weak D call: TRBD1 (5 bases). The germline V and J ends were trimmed by 5 bases and 0 bases, with 13 bases remaining between them. Germline values: CDR1 SGHVS, CDR2 FQNEAQ. The CDR3 spans 16 residues. CDR3 coding DNA: TGTGCCAGCAGCGGAAAGTCGACAGCAACTAATGAAAAACTGTTTTTT. The encoded protein is CASSGKSTATNEKLFF.

This clonotype turned up a few times. The chain combines TRBV7-4 with TRBJ1-1, with D uncertain. CDR1 is SGHVT, CDR2 SQSDAQ, per germline. CDR3 length: 12 residues. V was clipped by 5 bases and J by 6 bases, with 10 bases between them. As DNA, the CDR3 is TGTGCCAGCAGCCTCGGGGTGGCTGAAGCTTTCTTT. The encoded protein is CASSLGVAEAFF.

The V call is TRBV20-1, the J call TRBJ2-7, with D uncertain. Germline lookup yields CDR1 DFQATT and CDR2 SNEGSKA (reference sequence). This CDR3 contains 12 residues. V shed 1 base and J shed 2 bases, with 6 bases lying between them. The CDR3 loop is CSARGAAYEQYF. For the CDR3, the DNA is TGCAGTGCTAGAGGAGCTGCCTACGAGCAGTACTTC.

This clonotype was picked up a small number of times. The chain combines TRBV6-2 or TRBV6-3 with TRBJ2-1, with D perhaps assigned TRBD1 or TRBD2 (5 bases each). The CDR3 contains 14 residues. Trimming took off 7 bases at V and 1 base at J, with 11 bases between the two ends. Germline V gene lookup returns CDR1 MNHEY and CDR2 SVGEGT. CDR3 in DNA: TGTGCCAGCACTCGAGGGGCGTCCTACAATGAGCAGTTCTTC. This encodes CASTRGASYNEQFF.

Comments on this clonotype: This could be a read error, since a much larger clone is one nucleotide away. The gene calls are TRBV7-6 and TRBJ2-6; D perhaps matches TRBD1 (6 bases). V shed 5 bases and J shed 4 bases, with 21 bases lying between them. The CDR3 sequence is 18 residues long. Germline lookup yields CDR1 SGHVS and CDR2 FNYEAQ. CDR3 residues: CASSERTEGGSGANVLTF. The CDR3, as DNA: TGTGCCAGCAGCGAGCGGACAGAGGGCGGTTCCGGGGCCAACGTCCTGACTTTC.

This clonotype was found many times. The chain uses TRBV7-9 and TRBJ2-3; 13 bases line up with TRBD2. Germline CDR1 SEHNR, CDR2 FQNEAQ (reference sequence). The CDR3 contains 17 residues. J lost 4 bases, V lost 5 bases, and 9 bases had no gene match. CDR3 amino acids: CASSPHRTSGGSDTQYF. The CDR3 bases are TGTGCCAGCAGCCCCCACCGGACTAGCGGGGGTTCAGATACGCAGTATTTT.

The chain combines TRBV6-1 with TRBJ2-1, with 7 positions matching TRBD2. Germline values: CDR1 MNHNS, CDR2 SASEGT. V was clipped by 5 bases and J by 2 bases; unmatched bases: 3. This CDR3 spans 14 amino acids. Here the CDR3 DNA reads TGTGCCAGCAGTAGCGGGGCGGCCTACAATGAGCAGTTCTTC. It is translated as CASSSGAAYNEQFF.

V usage is TRBV12-3 or TRBV12-4 and J usage is TRBJ1-1, with a possible D match to TRBD1 (5 bases). V lost 4 bases to trimming and J lost 4 bases, with 13 bases between them. The CDR3 extends over 14 amino acids. The CDR3 DNA follows: TGTGCCAGCAGTTCCAGGGTGCCCAGCACTGAAGCTTTCTTT. Its translation is CASSSRVPSTEAFF.